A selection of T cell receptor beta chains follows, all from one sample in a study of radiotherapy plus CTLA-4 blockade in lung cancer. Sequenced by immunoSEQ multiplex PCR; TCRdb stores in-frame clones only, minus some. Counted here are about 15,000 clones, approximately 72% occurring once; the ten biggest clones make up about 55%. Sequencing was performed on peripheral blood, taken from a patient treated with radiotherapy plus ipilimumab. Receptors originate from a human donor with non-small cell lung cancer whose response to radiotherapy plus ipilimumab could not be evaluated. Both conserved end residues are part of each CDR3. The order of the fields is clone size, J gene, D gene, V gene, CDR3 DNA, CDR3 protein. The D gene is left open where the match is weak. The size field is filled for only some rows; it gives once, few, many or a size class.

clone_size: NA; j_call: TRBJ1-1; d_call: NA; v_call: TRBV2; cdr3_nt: TGTGCCAGCAGTAGGACAGCAGCTTACACTGAAGCTTTCTTT; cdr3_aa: CASSRTAAYTEAFF
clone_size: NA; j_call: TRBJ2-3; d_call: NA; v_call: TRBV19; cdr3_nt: TGTGCCAGTAGTCCACAGGGCCTAGGCACAGATACGCAGTATTTT; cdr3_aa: CASSPQGLGTDTQYF
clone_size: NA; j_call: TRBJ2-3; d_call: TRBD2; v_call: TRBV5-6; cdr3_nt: TGTGCCAGCAGCTTGCGGGTCGGGGGGGCCACAGATACGCAGTATTTT; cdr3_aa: CASSLRVGGATDTQYF
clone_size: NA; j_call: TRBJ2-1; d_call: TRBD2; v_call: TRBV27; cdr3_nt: TGTGCCAGCAGTTCAAGCCCGGGGCTAGCGGGGGGGCTAGGGTACAATGAGCAGTTCTTC; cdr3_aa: CASSSSPGLAGGLGYNEQFF
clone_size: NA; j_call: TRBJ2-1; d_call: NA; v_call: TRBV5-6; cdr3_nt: TGTGCCAGCAGCTTTACGGAGCACCGAGGGTTTAGCTCCTACAATGAGCAGTTCTTC; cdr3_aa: CASSFTEHRGFSSYNEQFF
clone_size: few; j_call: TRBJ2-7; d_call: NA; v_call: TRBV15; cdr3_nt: TGTGCCACCAGCAGGCTCGGGGAGCAGTACTTC; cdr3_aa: CATSRLGEQYF
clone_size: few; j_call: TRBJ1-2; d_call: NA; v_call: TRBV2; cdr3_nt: TGTGCCAGCAGACTGGGGGCTGGCTACACCTTC; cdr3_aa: CASRLGAGYTF
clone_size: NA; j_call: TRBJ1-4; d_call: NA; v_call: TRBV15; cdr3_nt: TGTGCCACCAGCAGAAAAGGGGGGGGAAGTGAAAAACTGTTTTTT; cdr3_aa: CATSRKGGGSEKLFF
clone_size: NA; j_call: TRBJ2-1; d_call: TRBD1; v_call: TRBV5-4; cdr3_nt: TGTGCCAGCAGCTCAGGGACAGGGGGCATGAATGAGCAGTTCTTC; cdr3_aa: CASSSGTGGMNEQFF
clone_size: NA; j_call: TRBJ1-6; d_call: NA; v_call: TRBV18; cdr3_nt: TGTGCCAGCTCACCTTCTAACACCGGCTTCGGGGAGCCCCTCCACTTT; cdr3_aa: CASSPSNTGFGEPLHF
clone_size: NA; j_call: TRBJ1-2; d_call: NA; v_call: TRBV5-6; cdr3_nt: TGTGCCAGCAGCTTACAGGGTGTCAACTATGGCTACACCTTC; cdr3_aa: CASSLQGVNYGYTF
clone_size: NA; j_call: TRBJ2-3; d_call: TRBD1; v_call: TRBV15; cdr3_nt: TGTGCCACCAGCAGCCCTTCCAGGGGGCGCATAGATACGCAGTATTTT; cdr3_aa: CATSSPSRGRIDTQYF
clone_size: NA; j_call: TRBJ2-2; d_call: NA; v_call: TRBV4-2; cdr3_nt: TGTGCCAGCAGCCAACCCGCGGGCAGGGGGAACACCGGGGAGCTGTTTTTT; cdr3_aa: CASSQPAGRGNTGELFF
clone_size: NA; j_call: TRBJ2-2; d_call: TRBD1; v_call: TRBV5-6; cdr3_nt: TGTGCCAGCAGCAAACCGGACAGGGCGGGAATAGGAACCGGGGAGCTGTTTTTT; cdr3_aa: CASSKPDRAGIGTGELFF
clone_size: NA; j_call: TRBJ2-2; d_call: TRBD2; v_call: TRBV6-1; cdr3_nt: TGTGCCAGCAGTGAAGCCTTAGCGGGGGGTGGCGGGGAGCTGTTTTTT; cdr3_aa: CASSEALAGGGGELFF
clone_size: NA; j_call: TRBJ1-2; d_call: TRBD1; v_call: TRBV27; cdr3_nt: TGTGCCAGCAGTCCTAAGACAGGGGGCCCGGAGGGCTACACCTTC; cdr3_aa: CASSPKTGGPEGYTF
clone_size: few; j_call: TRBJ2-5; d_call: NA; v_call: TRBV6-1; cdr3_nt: TGTGCCAGCCAGACAGGAGGAGGTCAAGAGACCCAGTACTTC; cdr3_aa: CASQTGGGQETQYF
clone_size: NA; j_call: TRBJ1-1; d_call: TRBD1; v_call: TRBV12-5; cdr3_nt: TGTGCTAGTGGTCCTCAGACAGGGGTCACTGAAGCTTTCTTT; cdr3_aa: CASGPQTGVTEAFF
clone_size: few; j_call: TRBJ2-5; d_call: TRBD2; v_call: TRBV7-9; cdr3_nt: TGTGCCAGCAGCTTAGGAAGCGGGGGTGAGACCCAGTACTTC; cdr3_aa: CASSLGSGGETQYF
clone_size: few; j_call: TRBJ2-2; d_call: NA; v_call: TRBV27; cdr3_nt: TGTGCCAGCAGTTTATACCCGGGGGTGGACACCGGGGAGCTGTTTTTT; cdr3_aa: CASSLYPGVDTGELFF
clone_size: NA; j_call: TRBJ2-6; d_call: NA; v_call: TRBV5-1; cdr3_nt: TGCGCCAGCAGCTCCCGGGACACCTTTATCTCTGGGGCCAACGTCCTGACTTTC; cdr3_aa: CASSSRDTFISGANVLTF
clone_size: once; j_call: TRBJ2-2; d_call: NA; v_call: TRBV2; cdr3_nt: TGTGCCAGCAGTGAACAGGTCACCGGGGAGCTGTTTTTT; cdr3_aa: CASSEQVTGELFF
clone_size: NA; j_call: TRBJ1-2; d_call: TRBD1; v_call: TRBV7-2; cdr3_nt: TGTGCCAGCAGCTTATACCTACAGGGGCAGCGGGGCTACACCTTC; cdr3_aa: CASSLYLQGQRGYTF
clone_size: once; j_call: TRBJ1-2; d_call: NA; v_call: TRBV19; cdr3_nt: TGTGCCAGTACAGAGGGTTATGGCTACACCTTC; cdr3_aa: CASTEGYGYTF
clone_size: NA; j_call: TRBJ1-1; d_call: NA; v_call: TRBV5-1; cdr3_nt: TGCGCCAGCAGCTTCAGGGGTGAAGCTTTCTTT; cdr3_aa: CASSFRGEAFF
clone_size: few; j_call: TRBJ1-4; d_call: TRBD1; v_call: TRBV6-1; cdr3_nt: TGTGCCAGCAGTGAAGCGCACGGGACAGGGACTGAAAAACTGTTTTTT; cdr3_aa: CASSEAHGTGTEKLFF
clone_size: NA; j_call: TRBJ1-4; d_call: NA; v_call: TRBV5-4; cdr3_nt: TGTGCCAGCAGCCGAACAGGGTCAAGTAATGAAAAACTGTTTTTT; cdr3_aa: CASSRTGSSNEKLFF